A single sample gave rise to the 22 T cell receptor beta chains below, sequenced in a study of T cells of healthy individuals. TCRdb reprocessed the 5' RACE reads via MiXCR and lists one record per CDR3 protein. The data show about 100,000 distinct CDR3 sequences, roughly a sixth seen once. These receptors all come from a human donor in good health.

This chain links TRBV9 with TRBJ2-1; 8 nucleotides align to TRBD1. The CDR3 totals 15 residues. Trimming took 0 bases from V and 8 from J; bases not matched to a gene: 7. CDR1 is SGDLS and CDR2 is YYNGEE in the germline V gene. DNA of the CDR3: TGTGCCAGCAGCGTAGAGGGGACAGGCCCCTATGAGCAGTTCTTC. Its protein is CASSVEGTGPYEQFF.

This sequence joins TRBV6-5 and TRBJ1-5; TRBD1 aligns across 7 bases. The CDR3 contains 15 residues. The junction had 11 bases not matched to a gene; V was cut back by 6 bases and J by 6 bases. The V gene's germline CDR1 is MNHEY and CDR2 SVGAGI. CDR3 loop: CASSPTPRGGQPQHF. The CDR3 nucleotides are TGTGCCAGCAGCCCGACCCCCAGGGGGGGTCAGCCCCAGCATTTT.

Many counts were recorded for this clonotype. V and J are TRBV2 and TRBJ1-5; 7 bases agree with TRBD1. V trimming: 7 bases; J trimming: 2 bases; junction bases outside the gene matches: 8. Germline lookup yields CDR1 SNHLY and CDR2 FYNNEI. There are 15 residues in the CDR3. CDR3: CASNQDRAGNQPQHF. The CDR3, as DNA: TGTGCCAGCAACCAAGACAGGGCGGGCAATCAGCCCCAGCATTTT.

The CDR3, as DNA: TGTGCCAGCAGCTTAGGCAAGGGGCCAGCCTACGAGCAGTACTTC. Its protein product is CASSLGKGPAYEQYF. J is TRBJ2-7 and V is TRBV7-2, with D possibly being TRBD1 (5 bases). V lost 1 base and J lost 2, with 12 bases in between. Per the germline V gene, CDR1 is SGHTA and CDR2 is FQGNSA. This CDR3 spans 15 amino acids.

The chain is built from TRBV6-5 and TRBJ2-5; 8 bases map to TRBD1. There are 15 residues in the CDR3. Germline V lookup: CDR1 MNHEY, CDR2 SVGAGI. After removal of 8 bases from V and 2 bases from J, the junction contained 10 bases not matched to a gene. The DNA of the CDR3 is TGTGCCAGCGGCCTAAACAGGGGGTATCAAGAGACCCAGTACTTC. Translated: CASGLNRGYQETQYF.

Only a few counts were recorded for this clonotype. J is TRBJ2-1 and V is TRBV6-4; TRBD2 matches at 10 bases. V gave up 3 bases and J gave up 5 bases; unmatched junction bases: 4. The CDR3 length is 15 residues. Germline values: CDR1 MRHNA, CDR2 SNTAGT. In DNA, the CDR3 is TGTGCCAGCAGTGAGACTAGCGGGTCACACAATGAGCAGTTCTTC. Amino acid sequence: CASSETSGSHNEQFF.

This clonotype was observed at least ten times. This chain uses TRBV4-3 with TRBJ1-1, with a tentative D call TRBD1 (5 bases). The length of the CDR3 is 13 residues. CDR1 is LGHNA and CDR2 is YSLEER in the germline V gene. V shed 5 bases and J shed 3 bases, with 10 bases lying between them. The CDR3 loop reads CASSSKGDTEAFF. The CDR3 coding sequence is TGCGCCAGCAGCTCCAAAGGGGACACTGAAGCTTTCTTT.

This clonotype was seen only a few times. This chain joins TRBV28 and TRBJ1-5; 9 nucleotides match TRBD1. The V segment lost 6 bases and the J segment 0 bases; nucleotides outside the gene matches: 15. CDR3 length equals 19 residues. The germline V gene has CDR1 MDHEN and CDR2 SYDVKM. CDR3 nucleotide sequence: TGTGCCAGCAGACCTACAGGGGGCTATGACCTATATAGCAATCAGCCCCAGCATTTT. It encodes CASRPTGGYDLYSNQPQHF.

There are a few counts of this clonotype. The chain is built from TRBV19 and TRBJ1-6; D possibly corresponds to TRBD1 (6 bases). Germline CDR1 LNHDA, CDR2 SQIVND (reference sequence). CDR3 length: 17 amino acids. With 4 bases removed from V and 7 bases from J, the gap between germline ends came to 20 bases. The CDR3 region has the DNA TGTGCCAGTAGTAACCAAAGGGGGTCGGGAATGAATTCACCCCTCCACTTT. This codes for CASSNQRGSGMNSPLHF.

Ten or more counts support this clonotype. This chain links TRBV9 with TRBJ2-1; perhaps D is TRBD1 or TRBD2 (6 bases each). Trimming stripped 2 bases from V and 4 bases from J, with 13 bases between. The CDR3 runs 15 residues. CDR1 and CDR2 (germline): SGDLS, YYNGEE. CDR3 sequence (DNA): TGTGCCAGCAGCGTGTTTCCGGGGGCTTACAATGAGCAGTTCTTC. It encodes CASSVFPGAYNEQFF.

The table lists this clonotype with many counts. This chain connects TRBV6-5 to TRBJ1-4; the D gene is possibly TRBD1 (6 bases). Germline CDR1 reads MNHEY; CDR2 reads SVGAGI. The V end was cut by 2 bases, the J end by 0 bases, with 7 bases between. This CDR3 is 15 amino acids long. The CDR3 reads CASSYHRATNEKLFF. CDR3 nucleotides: TGTGCCAGCAGTTACCACAGGGCAACTAATGAAAAACTGTTTTTT.

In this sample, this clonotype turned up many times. CDR3 DNA sequence: TGTGCCAGTAGTATTACGGGCGCTAACAATGAGCAGTTCTTC. Protein: CASSITGANNEQFF. This sequence joins TRBV19 and TRBJ2-1; D gene ambiguous. The V gene's germline CDR1 is LNHDA and CDR2 SQIVND (reference sequence). The CDR3 length is 14 residues. Trimming shortened V by 3 bases and J by 5 bases, and 11 bases separated the two germline ends. The full variable domain, completed using reference TRBV19 and TRBJ2-1, is DGGITQSPKYLFRKEGQNVTLSCEQNLNHDAMYWYRQDPGQGLRLIYYSQIVNDFQKGDIAEGYSVSREKKESFPLTVTSAQKNPTAFYLCASSITGANNEQFFGPGTRLTVL.

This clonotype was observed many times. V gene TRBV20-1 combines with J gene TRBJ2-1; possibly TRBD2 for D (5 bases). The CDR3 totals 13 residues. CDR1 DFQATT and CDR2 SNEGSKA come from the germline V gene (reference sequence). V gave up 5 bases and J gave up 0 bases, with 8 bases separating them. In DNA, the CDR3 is TGCAGTGCTTTCGGGGACTCCTACAATGAGCAGTTCTTC. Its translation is CSAFGDSYNEQFF.

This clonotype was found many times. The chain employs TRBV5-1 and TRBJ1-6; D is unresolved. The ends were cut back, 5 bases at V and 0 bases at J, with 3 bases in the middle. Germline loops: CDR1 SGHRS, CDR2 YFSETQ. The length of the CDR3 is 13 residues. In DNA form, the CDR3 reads TGCGCCAGCAGGGGCTCCTATAATTCACCCCTCCACTTT. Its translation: CASRGSYNSPLHF. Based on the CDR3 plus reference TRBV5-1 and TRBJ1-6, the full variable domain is KAGVTQTPRYLIKTRGQQVTLSCSPISGHRSVSWYQQTPGQGLQFLFEYFSETQRNKGNFPGRFSGRQFSNSRSEMNVSTLELGDSALYLCASRGSYNSPLHFGNGTRLTVT.

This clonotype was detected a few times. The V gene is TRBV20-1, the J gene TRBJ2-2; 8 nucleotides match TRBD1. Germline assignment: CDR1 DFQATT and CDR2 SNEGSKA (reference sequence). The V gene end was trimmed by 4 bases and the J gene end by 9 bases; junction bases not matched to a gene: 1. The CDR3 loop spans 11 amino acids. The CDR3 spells CSANRGWELFF. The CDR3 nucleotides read TGCAGTGCTAACAGGGGGTGGGAGCTGTTTTTT.

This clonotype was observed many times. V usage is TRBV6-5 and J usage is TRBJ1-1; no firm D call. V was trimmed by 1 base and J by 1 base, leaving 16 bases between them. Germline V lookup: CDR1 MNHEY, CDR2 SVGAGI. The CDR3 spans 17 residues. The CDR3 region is CASSYFRLDGSNTEAFF. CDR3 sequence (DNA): TGTGCCAGCAGTTACTTTAGGCTGGACGGCTCGAACACTGAAGCTTTCTTT.

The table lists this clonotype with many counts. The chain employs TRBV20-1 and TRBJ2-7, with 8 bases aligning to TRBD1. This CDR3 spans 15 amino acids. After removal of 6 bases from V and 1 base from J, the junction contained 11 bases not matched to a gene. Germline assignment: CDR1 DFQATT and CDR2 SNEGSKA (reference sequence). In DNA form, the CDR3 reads TGCAGTGCCCATAACCGGGGACAGGTATCCTACGAGCAGTACTTC. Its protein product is CSAHNRGQVSYEQYF.

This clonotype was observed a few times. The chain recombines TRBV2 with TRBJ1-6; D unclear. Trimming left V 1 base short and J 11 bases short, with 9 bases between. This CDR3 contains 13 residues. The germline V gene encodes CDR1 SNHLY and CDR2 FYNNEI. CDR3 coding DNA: TGTGCCAGCAGTGAAGTCGGCTTCCCACCCCTCCACTTT. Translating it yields CASSEVGFPPLHF. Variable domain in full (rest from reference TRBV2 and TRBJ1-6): EPEVTQTPSHQVTQMGQEVILRCVPISNHLYFYWYRQILGQKVEFLVSFYNNEISEKSEIFDDQFSVERPDGSNFTLKIRSTKLEDSAMYFCASSEVGFPPLHFGNGTRLTVT.

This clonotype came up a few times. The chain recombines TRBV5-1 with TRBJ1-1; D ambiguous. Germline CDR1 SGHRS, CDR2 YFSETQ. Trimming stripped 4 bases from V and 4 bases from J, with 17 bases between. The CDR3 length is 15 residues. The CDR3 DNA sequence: TGCGCCAGCAGCCTGGTAGCATCCCGGGGCACTGAAGCTTTCTTT. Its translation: CASSLVASRGTEAFF.

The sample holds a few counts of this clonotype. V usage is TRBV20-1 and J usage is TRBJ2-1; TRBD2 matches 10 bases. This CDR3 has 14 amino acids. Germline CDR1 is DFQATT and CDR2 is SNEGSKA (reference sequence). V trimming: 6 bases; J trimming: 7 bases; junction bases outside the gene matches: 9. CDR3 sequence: CSATSSGSVNEQFF. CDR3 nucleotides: TGCAGTGCCACTTCTAGCGGGAGTGTGAATGAGCAGTTCTTC.

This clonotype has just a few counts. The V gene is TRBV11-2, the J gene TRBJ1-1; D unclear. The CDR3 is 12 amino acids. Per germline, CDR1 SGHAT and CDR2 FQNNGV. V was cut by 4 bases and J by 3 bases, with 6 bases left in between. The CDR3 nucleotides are TGTGCCAGCAGCTCAACAGACACTGAAGCTTTCTTT. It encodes CASSSTDTEAFF.

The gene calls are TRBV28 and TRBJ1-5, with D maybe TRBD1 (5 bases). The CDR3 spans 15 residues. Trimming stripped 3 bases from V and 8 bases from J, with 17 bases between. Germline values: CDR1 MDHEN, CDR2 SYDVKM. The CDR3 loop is CASSLPGAGVEPQHF. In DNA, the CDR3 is TGTGCCAGCAGTTTGCCCGGGGCGGGCGTCGAGCCCCAGCATTTT.